This record covers a single TCR beta chain. The data are from a study of T cell responses to AZD1222 COVID-19 vaccine. Profiled with immunoSEQ multiplex PCR; TCRdb holds only in-frame clones, not every one. Among approximately 100,000 clones listed, 92% were seen once. The germline gives CDR1 MNHEY, CDR2 SVGAGI. The length of the CDR3 is 15 residues. V gave up 2 bases and J gave up 0 bases; unmatched junction bases: 4. The J gene is TRBJ2-7, the V gene TRBV6-5; 7 bases match TRBD2. This sequence was found in an adult in good health. This sample comprised peripheral blood, obtained on day 0 of AZD1222 vaccination. CDR3 sequence: CASSYRREFSYEQYF. Written as DNA, the CDR3 is TGTGCCAGCAGTTACAGGCGGGAGTTCTCCTACGAGCAGTACTTC.